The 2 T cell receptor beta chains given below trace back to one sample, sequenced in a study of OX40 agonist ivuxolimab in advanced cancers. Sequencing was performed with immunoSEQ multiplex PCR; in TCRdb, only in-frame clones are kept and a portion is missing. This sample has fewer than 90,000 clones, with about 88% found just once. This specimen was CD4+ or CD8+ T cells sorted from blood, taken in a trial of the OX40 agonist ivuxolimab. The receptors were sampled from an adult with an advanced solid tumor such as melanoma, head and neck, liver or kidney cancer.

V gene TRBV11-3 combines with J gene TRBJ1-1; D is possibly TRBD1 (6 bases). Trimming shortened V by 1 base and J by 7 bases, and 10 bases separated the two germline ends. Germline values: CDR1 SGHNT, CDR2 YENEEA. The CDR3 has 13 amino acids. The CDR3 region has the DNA TGTGCCAGCAGCTTAGGTGGGGGCGGTGAAGCTTTCTTT. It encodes CASSLGGGGEAFF.

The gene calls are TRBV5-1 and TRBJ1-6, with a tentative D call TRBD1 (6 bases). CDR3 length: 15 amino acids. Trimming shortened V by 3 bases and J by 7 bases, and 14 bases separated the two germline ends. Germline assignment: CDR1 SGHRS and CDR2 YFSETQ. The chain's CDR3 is CASSYGAGENSPLHF. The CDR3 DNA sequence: TGCGCCAGCAGCTACGGGGCAGGGGAGAATTCACCCCTCCACTTT.